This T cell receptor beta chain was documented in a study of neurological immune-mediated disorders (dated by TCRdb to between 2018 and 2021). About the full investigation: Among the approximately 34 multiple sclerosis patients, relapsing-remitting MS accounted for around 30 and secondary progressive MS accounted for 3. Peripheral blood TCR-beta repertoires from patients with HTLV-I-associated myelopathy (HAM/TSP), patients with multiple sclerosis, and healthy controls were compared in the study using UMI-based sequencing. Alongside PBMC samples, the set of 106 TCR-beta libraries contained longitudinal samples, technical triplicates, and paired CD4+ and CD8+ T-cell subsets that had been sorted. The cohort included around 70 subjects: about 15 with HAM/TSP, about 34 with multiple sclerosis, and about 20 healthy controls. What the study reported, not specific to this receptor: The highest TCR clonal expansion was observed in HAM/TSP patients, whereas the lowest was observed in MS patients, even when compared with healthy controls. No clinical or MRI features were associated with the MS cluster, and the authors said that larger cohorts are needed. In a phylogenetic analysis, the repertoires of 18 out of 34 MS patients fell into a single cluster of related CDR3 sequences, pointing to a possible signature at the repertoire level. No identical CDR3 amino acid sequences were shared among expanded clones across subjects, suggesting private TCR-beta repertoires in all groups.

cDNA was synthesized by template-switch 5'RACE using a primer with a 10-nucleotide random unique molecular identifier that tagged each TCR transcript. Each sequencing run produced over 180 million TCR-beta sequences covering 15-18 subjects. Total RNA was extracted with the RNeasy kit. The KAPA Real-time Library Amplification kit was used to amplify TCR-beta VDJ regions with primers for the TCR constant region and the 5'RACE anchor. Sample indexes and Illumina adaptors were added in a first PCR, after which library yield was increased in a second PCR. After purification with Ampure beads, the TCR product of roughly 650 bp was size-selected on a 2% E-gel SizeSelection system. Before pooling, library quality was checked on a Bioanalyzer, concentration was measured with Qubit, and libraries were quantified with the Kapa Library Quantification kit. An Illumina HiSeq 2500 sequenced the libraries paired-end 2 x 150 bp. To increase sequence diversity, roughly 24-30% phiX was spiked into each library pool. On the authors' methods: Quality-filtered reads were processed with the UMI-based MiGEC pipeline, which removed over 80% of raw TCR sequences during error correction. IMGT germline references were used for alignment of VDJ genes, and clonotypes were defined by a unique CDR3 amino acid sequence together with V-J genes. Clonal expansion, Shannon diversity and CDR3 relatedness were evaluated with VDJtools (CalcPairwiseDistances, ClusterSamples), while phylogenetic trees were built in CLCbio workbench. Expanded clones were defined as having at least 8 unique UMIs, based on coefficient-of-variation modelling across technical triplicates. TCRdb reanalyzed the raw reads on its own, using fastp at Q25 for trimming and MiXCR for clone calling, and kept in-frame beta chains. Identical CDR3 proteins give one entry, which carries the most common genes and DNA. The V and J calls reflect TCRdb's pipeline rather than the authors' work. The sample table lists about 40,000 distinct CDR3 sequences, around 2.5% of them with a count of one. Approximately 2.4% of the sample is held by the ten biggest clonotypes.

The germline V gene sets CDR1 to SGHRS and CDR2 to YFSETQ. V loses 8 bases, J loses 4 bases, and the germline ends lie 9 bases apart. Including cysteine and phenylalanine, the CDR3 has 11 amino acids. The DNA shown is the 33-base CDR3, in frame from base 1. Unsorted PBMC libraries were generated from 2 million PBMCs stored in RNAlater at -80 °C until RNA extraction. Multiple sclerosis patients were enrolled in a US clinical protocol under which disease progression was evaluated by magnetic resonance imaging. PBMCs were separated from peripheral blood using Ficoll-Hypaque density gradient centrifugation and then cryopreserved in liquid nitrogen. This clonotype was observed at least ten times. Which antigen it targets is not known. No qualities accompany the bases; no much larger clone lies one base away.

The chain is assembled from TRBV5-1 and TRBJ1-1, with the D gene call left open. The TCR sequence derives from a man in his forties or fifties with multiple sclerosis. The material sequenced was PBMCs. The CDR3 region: CASREGTEAFF. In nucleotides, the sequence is TGCGCCAGTAGGGAGGGCACTGAAGCTTTCTTT.